Below, 18 T cell receptor beta chains from the same sample are listed, as sequenced in a study of T cell repertoires in cytomegalovirus infection. These receptors have no known antigen. MiXCR was run by TCRdb on the reads, yielding one entry per CDR3 protein. The data hold approximately 120,000 distinct CDR3 sequences, with approximately 30% observed a single time. Specimen: CD8+ T cells from cultured PBMCs, collected from culture after CMV antigen stimulation. The receptors derive from a human donor in good health (CMV status not recorded). Some clones in this sample may be carry-over from other donors' samples.

This clonotype was detected ten times or more. This sequence joins TRBV7-6 and TRBJ1-6; no firm D call. The CDR3 totals 16 residues. V shed 1 base and J shed 13 bases, with 20 bases lying between them. Germline values: CDR1 SGHVS, CDR2 FNYEAQ. The DNA for the CDR3 is TGTGCCAGCAGCTTAGAGGGCAGCAACCACGATATTCCCCTCCACTTT. Residues: CASSLEGSNHDIPLHF. Using reference TRBV7-6 and TRBJ1-6 for the parts outside the CDR3, the full variable domain is GAGVSQSPRYKVTKRGQDVALRCDPISGHVSLYWYRQALGQGPEFLTYFNYEAQQDKSGLPNDRFSAERPEGSISTLTIQRTEQRDSAMYRCASSLEGSNHDIPLHFGNGTRLTVT.

The V gene is TRBV6-2 or TRBV6-3, the J gene TRBJ1-6; D call uncertain. The CDR3 has 14 residues. Germline CDR1 MNHEY, CDR2 SVGEGT. Trimming stripped 6 bases from V and 8 bases from J, with 14 bases between. This chain's CDR3 is CASRARNWDSPLHF. The DNA of the CDR3 is TGTGCCAGCAGGGCCCGAAATTGGGATTCACCCCTCCACTTT.

V is TRBV6-5 and J is TRBJ2-7; 7 bases align to TRBD1. The CDR3 runs 14 residues. Germline CDR1 reads MNHEY; CDR2 reads SVGAGI. V shed 6 bases and J 4 bases; nucleotides not matched to a gene: 9. This CDR3 is CASSPRQGRYEQYF. In DNA, the CDR3 is TGTGCCAGCAGCCCTAGACAGGGTCGGTACGAGCAGTACTTC.

There are a few counts of this clonotype. This chain uses TRBV20-1 with TRBJ2-4; the D is unclear. Trimming left V 3 bases short and J 6 bases short, with 12 bases between. CDR3 size: 13 residues. Germline loops: CDR1 DFQATT, CDR2 SNEGSKA (reference sequence). This CDR3 is CSASPSPRNIQYF. CDR3 bases: TGCAGTGCTAGCCCCTCCCCGAGAAACATTCAGTACTTC.

The chain employs TRBV19 and TRBJ1-1, with 8 bases aligning to TRBD1. Looked up from germline, CDR1 is LNHDA and CDR2 is SQIVND (reference sequence). The CDR3 runs to 11 residues. The V and J ends lost 7 bases and 7 bases, in that order; junction bases with no gene match: 2. This CDR3 reads CASKTGGEAFF. DNA for the CDR3: TGTGCCAGTAAAACAGGGGGTGAAGCTTTCTTT.

The gene calls are TRBV7-9 and TRBJ2-3; D unclear. V was shortened by 2 bases and J by 0 bases, with 12 bases between the two germline ends. The germline gives CDR1 SEHNR, CDR2 FQNEAQ (reference sequence). The CDR3 is made up of 16 amino acids. CDR3 DNA sequence: TGTGCCAGCAGCTTACCCCCCAGCACCAGCACAGATACGCAGTATTTT. Encoded protein: CASSLPPSTSTDTQYF.

This clonotype was seen once. V usage is TRBV27 and J usage is TRBJ2-4, with D possibly being TRBD1 or TRBD2 (5 bases each). The V gene lost 5 bases and the J gene lost 8 bases, with 13 bases spanning the gap. The CDR3 sequence is 13 residues long. Germline assignment: CDR1 MNHEY and CDR2 SMNVEV (reference sequence). The CDR3 coding sequence is TGTGCCAGCAGTATCGGGGCCGGTGACATTCAGTACTTC. Its protein product is CASSIGAGDIQYF.

This clonotype was recorded many times. The chain is built from TRBV5-6 and TRBJ2-1; D gene ambiguous. Germline loops: CDR1 SGHDT, CDR2 YYEEEE. The CDR3 totals 14 residues. Trimming took 4 bases from V and 5 from J, leaving 13 bases between them. CDR3 DNA sequence: TGTGCCAGCAGCCCGGACCCCTCGAACAATGAGCAGTTCTTC. Translating gives CASSPDPSNNEQFF. Together with reference TRBV5-6 and TRBJ2-1, the CDR3 gives the full variable domain: DAGVTQSPTHLIKTRGQQVTLRCSPKSGHDTVSWYQQALGQGPQFIFQYYEEEERQRGNFPDRFSGHQFPNYSSELNVNALLLGDSALYLCASSPDPSNNEQFFGPGTRLTVL.

This chain joins TRBV20-1 and TRBJ1-6; possibly TRBD1 for D (5 bases). The germline V gene encodes CDR1 DFQATT and CDR2 SNEGSKA (reference sequence). The V end lost 6 bases, the J end lost 10 bases, and 19 bases lay between the germline ends. The CDR3 contains 14 residues. CDR3: CSAPPTASGSPLHF. As DNA, the CDR3 is TGCAGTGCCCCGCCGACAGCCTCGGGCTCACCCCTCCACTTT.

As to this clonotype: A junction end diverges from the germline sequence, so it may reflect a read error. The chain couples TRBV19 to TRBJ2-7; 8 bases fit TRBD1. The germline gives CDR1 LNHDA, CDR2 SQIVND (reference sequence). The CDR3 is 14 amino acids. The CDR3 DNA reads as TGTGCCAGTTGTATCTCGGGACAGGCCTACGAGCAGTACTTC. It is translated as CASCISGQAYEQYF.

Regarding this clonotype: A read error may account for a junction end that differs from germline. The chain has TRBV27 and TRBJ2-1, with TRBD1 identical over 9 bases. This CDR3 region has 18 residues. Germline V CDR1 and CDR2: MNHEY, SMNVEV (reference sequence). The CDR3: CANSPKMTGTGTYNEQFF. CDR3 nucleotides: TGTGCCAACAGTCCAAAAATGACCGGGACAGGGACTTACAATGAGCAGTTCTTC.

This clonotype is deemed medium-sized. V and J are TRBV7-9 and TRBJ1-2; the D gene is possibly TRBD1 (5 bases). The CDR3 has 12 amino acids. V was trimmed by 8 bases and J by 8 bases, leaving 15 bases between them. Germline-derived CDR1 and CDR2 are SEHNR and FQNEAQ (reference sequence). CDR3 nucleotides: TGTGCCAGCGGCGGGGCCTATGAGGGCTACACCTTC. Translation gives CASGGAYEGYTF. The entire variable domain, with the rest obtained from reference TRBV7-9 and TRBJ1-2, is as follows: DTGVSQNPRHKITKRGQNVTFRCDPISEHNRLYWYRQTLGQGPEFLTYFQNEAQLEKSRLLSDRFSAERPKGSFSTLEIQRTEQGDSAMYLCASGGAYEGYTFGSGTRLTVV.

The sample holds a few counts of this clonotype. The chain joins TRBV20-1 to TRBJ1-6, with unresolved D. V was trimmed by 1 base and J by 0 bases, leaving 10 bases between them. Germline assignment: CDR1 DFQATT and CDR2 SNEGSKA (reference sequence). CDR3 length: 16 residues. The CDR3 bases are TGCAGTGCTAGAGCTGGCCCACTCTCCTATAATTCACCCCTCCACTTT. Residues: CSARAGPLSYNSPLHF.

The table lists this clonotype with many counts. The chain employs TRBV7-2 and TRBJ2-3; 10 positions agree with TRBD2. Trimming at V came to 4 bases and at J to 6 bases, leaving 7 bases not matched to a gene. Germline V gives CDR1 SGHTA, CDR2 FQGNSA. The CDR3 sequence is 15 residues long. The CDR3 DNA sequence: TGTGCCAGCAGCTCCCTAGCGGGGGCCCCCGATACGCAGTATTTT. This gives the protein CASSSLAGAPDTQYF.

Concerning this clonotype itself: A much more abundant neighbour one base away suggests this may be a read error. The chain links TRBV18 to TRBJ2-7; D is ambiguous. Germline CDR1 KGHSH, CDR2 LQKENI. This CDR3 contains 15 residues. This CDR3 reads CASPPRARSSYEQYF. DNA for the CDR3: TGTGCCAGCCCACCCCGGGCTAGGAGCTCCTACGAGCAGTACTTC.

This clonotype was seen at least ten times. The chain recombines TRBV7-2 with TRBJ2-7, with D perhaps TRBD1 (5 bases). The V and J ends lost 2 bases and 3 bases respectively, with 23 bases between them. This CDR3 is built from 18 residues. Germline CDR1 and CDR2: SGHTA and FQGNSA. CDR3 in amino acids: CASSLIGPQAITLYEQYF. The CDR3 DNA reads TGTGCCAGCAGCTTAATCGGTCCACAGGCGATAACTCTCTACGAGCAGTACTTC.

CDR3 protein: CASSRIRQGRRNQPQHF. CDR3 coding DNA: TGTGCCAGTAGTCGAATCCGACAGGGGAGGCGAAATCAGCCCCAGCATTTT. J is TRBJ1-5 and V is TRBV19, with 8 positions matching TRBD1. The CDR3 loop spans 17 amino acids. Trimming at V came to 5 bases and at J to 4 bases, leaving 13 bases not matched to a gene. The germline gives CDR1 LNHDA, CDR2 SQIVND (reference sequence).

This clonotype was counted at least ten times. This rearrangement joins TRBV19 to TRBJ2-7; 13 bases map to TRBD2. CDR3 length equals 15 residues. V shed 8 bases and J 1 base; nucleotides not matched to a gene: 5. The germline V gene has CDR1 LNHDA and CDR2 SQIVND (reference sequence). CDR3 region: CASGGLAGNSYEQYF. The DNA of the CDR3 is TGTGCCAGTGGGGGACTAGCGGGGAATTCCTACGAGCAGTACTTC.